This T cell receptor beta chain was documented in a study of regulatory and conventional T cells in RAG deficiency. TCRdb's copy holds only in-frame clones and misses some; the assay was immunoSEQ multiplex PCR. This sample carries fewer than 40,000 clones, about 75% of them seen once, and the ten largest clones take around 3.4%. Details on this clone: Its cognate antigen is unknown.

The CDR3 length is 15 residues. Trimming cost V 3 bases and J 4 bases, with 16 bases left between them. Study-level findings and limits: Omenn patients showed >85% Treg-Tconv overlap and shorter CDR3 lengths.

Conventional CD4+ T cells were sorted from blood as CD25-low CD127-high cells. This sample also belongs to another study, concerning regulatory T cells. This second study says: The primer mix had 52 TRBV and 13 TRBJ primers. Skewed V and J usage and few unique V-J pairs marked patient repertoires, most in Tregs.

The TCR sequence derives from a human donor in good health. The sequenced material came from CD4+ effector T cells sorted from blood. The chain carries TRBV23-1 and TRBJ2-7; tentatively, D is TRBD1 (5 bases). TRBV23-1 counts as an open reading frame of uncertain function. The CDR3 sequence: CASSHPRVLPYEQYF. CDR3 nucleotides: TGCGCCAGCAGTCATCCCAGGGTTTTGCCATACGAGCAGTACTTC.